The sequence of this T cell receptor (beta chain) was determined in a study of shared T cell receptors in the human thymus. Produced via immunoSEQ multiplex PCR; TCRdb's table is partial and in-frame only. Here the sample spans about 380,000 clones, roughly 94% being singletons. The CDR3 is made up of 19 amino acids. The receptor comes from a human donor. Specimen: thymocytes. The V gene is TRBV12-2, the J gene TRBJ1-5. TRBV12-2 is labeled a pseudogene. The CDR3 nucleotides are TGTGCAAGTCGCCGACCCTGCGAGGTTACAGACTATAGCAATCAGCCCCAGCATTTT. This encodes CASRRPCEVTDYSNQPQHF.